The source of this TCR beta chain is a study of shared clonotypes between healthy human individuals. Study overall: Aged 18 to 49, the donors were two women and a few men.

The CDR3 runs to 16 residues. Germline assignment: CDR1 SGHTA and CDR2 FQGNSA. V lost 1 base to trimming and J lost 4 bases, with 16 bases between them. CD45RO-negative cells were positively selected for CCR7, leaving out terminally differentiated effector memory CD45RA+ cells. Assay: immunoSEQ multiplex PCR; the TCRdb copy retains only in-frame clones and omits some. This table holds about 590,000 clones, roughly 95% found once. Broader study findings: Investigators collected only blood, and repertoires in tissues likely differ. Rarefaction demonstrated incomplete sorted-subset sequencing despite large depth.

Comments on this clone: The antigen is unknown.

Sequencing was done on a sample of naive CD8+ T cells sorted from blood. The TCR was taken from a woman aged 25 to 45 in good health. The chain has TRBV7-2 and TRBJ2-5; a possible D gene is TRBD2 (6 bases). The DNA of the CDR3 is TGTGCCAGCAGCTTAGATTCGGGAGATCGTCGAGAGACCCAGTACTTC. It encodes CASSLDSGDRRETQYF.